Each of the 22 T cell receptor beta chains below was sequenced from the same sample in a study of cytomegalovirus exposure and HLA in healthy donors. Primers: 60 Vbeta forward and 13 Jbeta reverse. TCRdb's table, derived via immunoSEQ multiplex PCR, lists solely in-frame clones and lacks some. In total, the table holds roughly 100,000 clones. Specimen: PBMCs. The receptor source for this set is a man over 45 in good health and CMV-seronegative.

V gene TRBV6-5 combines with J gene TRBJ2-7; D gene ambiguous. The CDR3 is 14 amino acids. Germline loops: CDR1 MNHEY, CDR2 SVGAGI. Trimming shortened V by 2 bases and J by 4 bases, and 12 bases separated the two germline ends. The CDR3 here is CASSYGSGLYEQYF. CDR3 sequence (DNA): TGTGCCAGCAGTTACGGGTCAGGATTGTACGAGCAGTACTTC.

This sequence joins TRBV9 and TRBJ1-2, with unresolved D. The CDR3 length is 14 residues. Trimming took off 4 bases at V and 1 base at J, with 11 bases between the two ends. The germline V gene encodes CDR1 SGDLS and CDR2 YYNGEE. The CDR3 protein is CASSPRGGNYGYTF. The CDR3 DNA is TGTGCCAGCAGCCCCCGGGGAGGTAACTATGGCTACACCTTC.

The chain has TRBV9 and TRBJ2-5; 9 nucleotides match TRBD1. CDR3 length: 14 residues. Germline V gives CDR1 SGDLS, CDR2 YYNGEE. The V and J ends lost 3 bases and 5 bases, in that order; junction bases with no gene match: 5. The CDR3 spells CASSGGTGFETQYF. The CDR3 bases are TGTGCCAGCAGCGGAGGGACAGGGTTCGAGACCCAGTACTTC. Variable domain in full (rest from reference TRBV9 and TRBJ2-5): DSGVTQTPKHLITATGQRVTLRCSPRSGDLSVYWYQQSLDQGLQFLIQYYNGEERAKGNILERFSAQQFPDLHSELNLSSLELGDSALYFCASSGGTGFETQYFGPGTRLLVL.

J is TRBJ2-7 and V is TRBV7-2; 7 bases are a match to TRBD1. The CDR3 has 14 amino acids. V lost 6 bases, J lost 0 bases, and 5 bases stayed unmatched. Germline assignment: CDR1 SGHTA and CDR2 FQGNSA. The CDR3: CASSWGQTSYEQYF. CDR3 DNA sequence: TGTGCCAGCAGTTGGGGACAGACCTCCTACGAGCAGTACTTC.

This sequence joins TRBV5-6 and TRBJ2-2; D is unresolved. Trimming removed 4 bases at V and 5 bases at J, with 6 bases between. The CDR3 is 12 residues long. The V gene's germline CDR1 is SGHDT and CDR2 YYEEEE. The CDR3 coding sequence is TGTGCCAGCAGCGTTATTACCGGGGAGCTGTTTTTT. Its protein product is CASSVITGELFF.

This chain links TRBV6-5 with TRBJ2-2; possibly TRBD2 for D (5 bases). The CDR3 has 15 amino acids. The germline gives CDR1 MNHEY, CDR2 SVGAGI. The V end lost 6 bases, the J end lost 4 bases, and 15 bases lay between the germline ends. CDR3: CASRKGSLGTGELFF. The CDR3 DNA reads TGTGCCAGCAGAAAAGGGAGTCTGGGCACCGGGGAGCTGTTTTTT.

This chain links TRBV11-2 with TRBJ2-7, with TRBD2 matching 8 bases. CDR1 is SGHAT, CDR2 FQNNGV, per germline. This CDR3 is built from 15 residues. V shed 2 bases, J shed 3 bases, and the junction held 6 bases outside the gene matches. In nucleotides, the CDR3 is TGTGCCAGCAGCTTAATGCGGGAGGCCTACTACGAGCAGTACTTC. This translates into CASSLMREAYYEQYF.

V usage is TRBV18 and J usage is TRBJ1-5; D unclear. Germline V gene sequence: CDR1 KGHSH, CDR2 LQKENI. V was trimmed by 3 bases and J by 3 bases, leaving 12 bases between them. This CDR3 contains 15 residues. The CDR3 sequence is CASSPGSEINQPQHF. The CDR3 DNA is TGTGCCAGCTCACCGGGCTCGGAAATCAATCAGCCCCAGCATTTT. The variable domain in full, with the rest retrieved from reference TRBV18 and TRBJ1-5, is NAGVMQNPRHLVRRRGQEARLRCSPMKGHSHVYWYRQLPEEGLKFMVYLQKENIIDESGMPKERFSAEFPKEGPSILRIQQVVRGDSAAYFCASSPGSEINQPQHFGDGTRLSIL.

The gene calls are TRBV5-1 and TRBJ2-2; tentatively, D is TRBD2 (5 bases). The CDR3 is 15 residues long. Germline loops: CDR1 SGHRS, CDR2 YFSETQ. Between the trimmed V and J ends, which lost 2 bases and 4 bases, there was a span of 12 bases. This CDR3 is CASSFLSSLTGELFF. CDR3 DNA sequence: TGCGCCAGCAGCTTTTTGTCTAGCCTCACCGGGGAGCTGTTTTTT.

The CDR3 bases are TGTGCCTCCCGGGACAGGTACTACGAGCAGTACTTC. This codes for CASRDRYYEQYF. This chain uses TRBV7-9 with TRBJ2-7; TRBD1 matches 8 bases. Germline assignment: CDR1 SEHNR and CDR2 FQNEAQ (reference sequence). The junction had 6 bases not matched to a gene; V was cut back by 11 bases and J by 3 bases. The CDR3 runs 12 residues.

The chain is built from TRBV18 and TRBJ2-2, with 7 bases aligning to TRBD2. CDR1 and CDR2 (germline): KGHSH, LQKENI. The ends lost 5 bases at V and 3 bases at J; junction bases unmatched: 9. The CDR3 is made up of 16 amino acids. This chain's CDR3 is CASSAAGRGYTGELFF. The DNA of the CDR3 is TGTGCCAGCTCAGCCGCGGGGAGGGGATACACCGGGGAGCTGTTTTTT.

The chain joins TRBV5-6 to TRBJ2-7, with 9 bases identical to TRBD1. J gave up 5 bases and V 5 bases, and 11 bases lay outside the gene matches. Germline lookup yields CDR1 SGHDT and CDR2 YYEEEE. The CDR3 is made up of 15 amino acids. CDR3 nucleotide sequence: TGTGCCAGCAGAGGACAGGGGAGGGGTCCCAACGAGCAGTACTTC. Protein: CASRGQGRGPNEQYF. The whole variable domain, filled in from reference TRBV5-6 and TRBJ2-7, reads DAGVTQSPTHLIKTRGQQVTLRCSPKSGHDTVSWYQQALGQGPQFIFQYYEEEERQRGNFPDRFSGHQFPNYSSELNVNALLLGDSALYLCASRGQGRGPNEQYFGPGTRLTVT.

CDR3 coding DNA: TGCGCCAGCAGCCCGGCCGGGACAGAAGAGACCCAGTACTTC. Translating it yields CASSPAGTEETQYF. The rearrangement uses TRBV5-1 and TRBJ2-5; 7 bases align to TRBD1. The CDR3 covers 14 residues. The ends lost 4 bases at V and 3 bases at J; junction bases unmatched: 6. Germline V gene sequence: CDR1 SGHRS, CDR2 YFSETQ. Together with reference TRBV5-1 and TRBJ2-5, the CDR3 gives the full variable domain: KAGVTQTPRYLIKTRGQQVTLSCSPISGHRSVSWYQQTPGQGLQFLFEYFSETQRNKGNFPGRFSGRQFSNSRSEMNVSTLELGDSALYLCASSPAGTEETQYFGPGTRLLVL.

The gene calls are TRBV4-1 and TRBJ1-2; a possible D gene is TRBD1 (5 bases). Germline assignment: CDR1 MGHRA and CDR2 YSYEKL. The CDR3 consists of 18 residues. V was clipped by 6 bases and J by 0 bases, with 23 bases between them. CDR3 in amino acids: CASRQVDIRSPANYGYTF. The CDR3 DNA reads TGCGCCAGCAGACAGGTAGACATCCGATCTCCGGCTAACTATGGCTACACCTTC.

The chain links TRBV29-1 to TRBJ1-2, with a tentative D call TRBD1 (5 bases). The CDR3 is made up of 13 amino acids. Germline V gives CDR1 SQVTM, CDR2 ANQGSEA. Trimming pared 2 bases from V and 7 bases from J, leaving 14 bases between. CDR3 loop: CSVEFNGASGYTF. CDR3 nucleotide sequence: TGCAGCGTTGAATTCAATGGGGCCTCTGGCTACACCTTC.

Notes on this clone: One end of the junction fails to match germline, which may point to a read error. The V and J genes are TRBV7-7 and TRBJ2-3, with 9 bases fitting TRBD1. Germline V gene sequence: CDR1 SSHAT, CDR2 FNYEAQ (reference sequence). The CDR3 is made up of 15 amino acids. The CDR3 nucleotides read TGTGCTAGCAGCCCCGGACAGGGGCGAACAGATACGCAGTATTTT. Residues: CASSPGQGRTDTQYF.

This sequence joins TRBV2 and TRBJ2-5; no clear D. Trimming took off 5 bases at V and 2 bases at J, with 15 bases between the two ends. There are 15 residues in the CDR3. Germline values: CDR1 SNHLY, CDR2 FYNNEI. CDR3 protein: CASSNRRQVQETQYF. CDR3 nucleotide sequence: TGTGCCAGCAGTAACCGCAGACAAGTACAAGAGACCCAGTACTTC.

V and J are TRBV15 and TRBJ1-3, with D tentatively TRBD1 (6 bases). From germline, CDR1 is LNHNV and CDR2 YYDKDF (reference sequence). CDR3 length equals 15 residues. Trimming took off 0 bases at V and 2 bases at J, with 8 bases between the two ends. The CDR3 is CATSRDPGAGNTIYF. CDR3 DNA: TGTGCCACCAGCAGAGATCCAGGGGCTGGAAACACCATATATTTT. Complete variable domain (other parts from reference TRBV15 and TRBJ1-3): DAMVIQNPRYQVTQFGKPVTLSCSQTLNHNVMYWYQQKSSQAPKLLFHYYDKDFNNEADTPDNFQSRRPNTSFCFLDIRSPGLGDTAMYLCATSRDPGAGNTIYFGEGSWLTVV.

The gene calls are TRBV7-6 and TRBJ1-3; D might be TRBD1 (5 bases). The germline V and J ends were trimmed by 1 base and 4 bases, with 8 bases remaining between them. This CDR3 has 14 residues. Germline V CDR1 and CDR2: SGHVS, FNYEAQ. The CDR3 DNA reads as TGTGCCAGCAGCTTAGGGACAATCGGAAACACCATATATTTT. Translating gives CASSLGTIGNTIYF.

V and J are TRBV7-9 and TRBJ2-3, with a possible D match to TRBD2 (6 bases). CDR1 is SEHNR, CDR2 FQNEAQ, per germline (reference sequence). V lost 4 bases and J lost 1, with 12 bases in between. The CDR3 runs to 15 residues. The CDR3 DNA reads TGTGCCAGCAGCTCGCCGGGACTCCGCACAGATACGCAGTATTTT. Its protein product is CASSSPGLRTDTQYF.

The rearrangement links TRBV25-1 to TRBJ1-1; TRBD1 matches at 7 bases. In germline, CDR1 is MGHDK, CDR2 SYGVNS. Trimming cost V 10 bases and J 7 bases; bases outside gene matches: 18. The CDR3 totals 15 residues. Here the CDR3 reads CATRKNRGQGGEAFF. For the CDR3, the DNA is TGTGCCACCCGAAAAAACCGGGGGCAGGGGGGTGAAGCTTTCTTT.

The rearrangement uses TRBV28 and TRBJ1-4; tentative D call: TRBD1 (5 bases). The CDR3 contains 15 residues. Germline values: CDR1 MDHEN, CDR2 SYDVKM. The V gene lost 3 bases and the J gene lost 5 bases, with 13 bases spanning the gap. CDR3 nucleotides: TGTGCCAGCAGTTTCTCCGGGACTGAGAATGAAAAACTGTTTTTT. It translates to CASSFSGTENEKLFF. Drawing the rest from reference TRBV28 and TRBJ1-4, the complete variable domain is DVKVTQSSRYLVKRTGEKVFLECVQDMDHENMFWYRQDPGLGLRLIYFSYDVKMKEKGDIPEGYSVSREKKERFSLILESASTNQTSMYLCASSFSGTENEKLFFGSGTQLSVL.